This record covers a single T cell receptor (beta chain). The sample belongs to a study of blood T cells in healthy people across ages. Combining a sample-barcoded 5' primer with a J-beta primer mix, a second PCR ran for 7 to 11 cycles. TCRdb processed the 5' RACE reads anew with MiXCR; each CDR3 protein has one entry. The data contain about 1.5 million distinct CDR3 sequences, roughly 40% of them singletons. CDR3 length: 16 amino acids. Germline V CDR1 and CDR2: SGHVS, FQNEAQ. V lost 6 bases, J lost 0 bases, and 15 bases lay in between. This clonotype originated in a woman aged 18-35 years in good health. Sequencing was carried out using blood. V and J are TRBV7-8 and TRBJ2-1; D uncertain. The CDR3 protein is CASSKQSWSSYNEQFF. The CDR3 coding sequence is TGTGCCAGCAGTAAGCAAAGCTGGAGCTCCTACAATGAGCAGTTCTTC.